The clone carrying this T cell receptor (beta chain) was counted a few times. Its specificity is not known. In the PCR, 60 Vbeta and 13 Jbeta primers were used. The data were produced by immunoSEQ multiplex PCR, yet TCRdb's version contains in-frame clones alone and is incomplete. The sample has about 140,000 clones; 80% are singletons. The record originates from a study of cytomegalovirus exposure and HLA in healthy donors. V was cut by 0 bases and J by 1 base, with 8 bases left in between. CDR1 SGDLS and CDR2 YYNGEE come from the germline V gene. This CDR3 is built from 15 residues. Whole-study findings and limits: A missense DCLRE1C variant was associated with V- and J-gene trimming of TCR beta chains in a later analysis, and an independent cohort replicated the association.

The chain is built from TRBV9 and TRBJ1-5; D is undetermined. Sequenced input: PBMCs. The clonotype was recovered from a man aged 30 to 39 in good health and CMV-seronegative. The chain's CDR3 is CASSVDGASNQPQHF. The CDR3 bases are TGTGCCAGCAGCGTAGACGGAGCCAGCAATCAGCCCCAGCATTTT.